This T cell receptor beta chain was identified in a study of metastatic and nonmetastatic thyroid tumors. Looking at the study overall: Malignant and benign thyroid patients had repertoires compared in peripheral blood and tumor or nodule tissue. General study results and limits: Reportedly, malignant thyroid tumors had significantly higher TCR beta diversity than benign nodules, in blood and tumor.

Every patient was untreated before thyroid surgery. The V and J ends lost 5 bases and 0 bases respectively, with 14 bases between them. The CDR3 sequence is 16 residues long. Germline V lookup: CDR1 MNHNS, CDR2 SASEGT. A note on this clone: Its antigen remains unidentified.

In the authors' workflow: The distant-metastasis classifier for papillary thyroid cancer was built from CDR3 differences across clinicopathological groups. MiXCR was used by TCRdb to re-call the PCR reads. Here the V and J calls rest on TCRdb's processing, not on the authors' analysis. The repertoire holds about 20,000 clones, roughly a quarter seen once, with around a sixth in the top ten. The receptor's source is a female donor with papillary thyroid cancer or a benign thyroid nodule (not recorded which). Some clones in this sample may be carry-over from other donors' samples. V is TRBV6-1 and J is TRBJ2-1; possibly TRBD2 for D (6 bases). The sample was tumor tissue. The CDR3 nucleotides read TGTGCCAGCAGTCAAATTAGCGGTCACTCCTACAATGAGCAGTTCTTC. It is translated as CASSQISGHSYNEQFF.